This T cell receptor beta chain originates from a study of blood T cells in healthy people across ages (dated by TCRdb to the mid-2010s). General notes on the study: In model experiments, template switching captured about one uniquely barcoded TCR beta cDNA molecule for every two T cells. Age-related changes in TCR beta repertoire diversity were measured in the study by deep sequencing normalized with unique cDNA molecular identifiers. Donors were grouped into four age groups: young (average about 15 years), middle-aged (approximately 41), aged (around 66) and long-lived (less than 85). For two donors (one aged 18 to 29 and one aged 80 or older), the study analyzed two additional independent replicas of 1 million unique cDNA reads from the same blood draw. Summary of the overall study and its limitations: As age increased, observed TCR beta diversity per million T cells dropped in a roughly linear way, and a significant reduction was already evident by age 40. Estimates of total diversity based on one million sequenced T cells were regarded as lower bounds and as underestimates. Donor CMV infection status was unknown, potentially confounding age-related changes in expanded clonotypes. The long-lived group showed more naive CD4+ T cells, fewer expanded clones and increased TCR diversity than the aged group, suggesting age selection. The percentage of naive T cells measured by flow cytometry correlated strongly with observed TCR beta diversity. Conclusive comparison of naive and antigen-experienced compartments was prevented by the profiling of bulk unsorted PBMCs.

The donors were roughly 40 Caucasian individuals from Russia, aged roughly 6 to 100 years, who were systemically healthy. Each donor gave approximately 9.3 milliliters of peripheral blood, collected into EDTA-treated Vacutainer tubes. PBMCs were isolated by Ficoll-Paque density-gradient centrifugation, with at least 6 million obtained per sample. Total RNA was extracted from PBMCs with Trizol reagent, with at least 6 micrograms obtained per sample. For every donor, an aliquot of PBMCs went through flow cytometry to measure the percentages of naive CD45RAhigh/CD27high T cells. For this clonotype: It lacks a known antigen. The input lacks base qualities; no much larger clone sits a single base away.

There are 13 amino acids in the CDR3, from cysteine to phenylalanine inclusive. Only CDR3 DNA remains: 39 bases, in frame from the first base. Relative to germline, V is 5 bases shorter and J is 7 bases shorter, with 15 bases between their ends. Libraries came from 5' RACE. Instrument on record: Illumina HiSeq 2500. A second PCR of about 6 to 11 cycles was performed with a sample-barcoded 5' primer and a J-beta primer mix. A unique molecular identifier was introduced onto each TCR beta cDNA molecule by a template-switch 5' adaptor carrying 12 random nucleotides. Each sample yielded at least 3 million CDR3-containing paired-end reads. First-strand cDNA was synthesized from all RNA with the Mint cDNA synthesis kit, primed by a TRBC-specific oligonucleotide. Following uracil-DNA glycosylase treatment, all cDNA underwent a first 18-cycle PCR with the universal primers M1SS and BC2_uni_R. The authors' analysis ran thus. Each sample was normalized by randomly selecting 1 million high-quality reads, each carrying a distinct molecular identifier. Instead of being binned into consensus sequences, reads that shared molecular identifiers were thrown out. MiTCR, with a Q25 quality threshold and the strictest error-elimination algorithm, was used for CDR3 identification, clonotype clustering and error correction. A nonparametric unseen species model using Euler transformation provided a lower-bound estimate of total TCR beta diversity. TCRdb itself trimmed the public reads at Q25 with fastp, ran MiXCR and retained productive beta chains. Each record represents a unique CDR3 protein, reported with the most common genes and DNA among its rows. Clone size and V and J calls follow TCRdb, not the original study. The sample table shows 700,000 to 900,000 distinct CDR3 sequences, and roughly 24% are seen once. Of the sample, around 2.9% is held by the ten largest clones.

These data are also associated with another study on T cells of mothers and their children. In that second paper, the authors write: The donors were nine systemically healthy Caucasian individuals, made up of three mothers and their six children. cDNA synthesis consumed the entire amount of extracted RNA, loaded at 1.5 ug RNA in each 15 ul reaction. In the second PCR, the M1S primer introduced both the sample barcodes and 2-4 random nucleotides. Over 8 million TCR beta CDR3 reads were obtained for each mother, and 3 million to 3.5 million reads were obtained for each child. Thymic selection similarly shapes TCR recombination output in related and unrelated pairs, with minor effect from inherited differences. Normalized repertoire overlap was always slightly but never significantly higher in related than unrelated mother-child pairs. No persistent microchimeric T cell clones were detected, at a sensitivity of around 97 clones per million clonotypes. The study used deep NGS to compare TCR beta repertoires of mothers and children, seeking features distinguishing related mother-child pairs from unrelated individuals. Mothers averaged approximately 41 +/- 4 years of age and children averaged about 10 +/- 4 years. After adapter ligation with NEBNext reagents, the libraries were sequenced on Illumina HiSeq 2000 with 100+100 nt paired-end reads. To prevent cross-contamination, the mother and child libraries were prepared a month apart and were sequenced in separate runs. Between 500,000 and 2,000,000 distinct TCR beta clonotypes were identified per donor. Naive TCR beta clonotypes were estimated from low-frequency clonotypes matched to each donor's FACS-determined naive share, without sorting.

The sequence came from a boy aged 5 to 17 in good health. The rearranged segments are TRBV12-3 or TRBV12-4 and TRBJ2-7, with a tentative D gene TRBD2 over 7 matching bases. The specimen was blood. CDR3 region: CASSNGGPEEQYF. The sequenced DNA: TGTGCCAGCAGTAACGGGGGGCCAGAAGAGCAGTACTTC.